This T cell receptor (beta chain) was obtained from a study of blood T cell repertoires in COVID-19 (TCRdb year 2020). Study-wide context: Collaborator samples came from the United States, Italy and Spain and covered acute and convalescent phases of COVID-19. The prospective study material was composed of cDNA or gDNA derived from T cells, B-cell-depleted T cells, or PBMCs. Deeply sampled blood TCRbeta repertoires from subjects exposed to, actively infected with, or recovered from COVID-19 were included in the dataset. A freely available public database, intended as a resource for researchers studying the immune response to SARS-CoV-2, is where the repertoires were released. Samples were obtained from the ongoing ImmuneRACE study (first 160 participants) and from roughly 1,300 subjects provided by 6 global collaborators. Sample metadata almost always included a de-identified subject ID, COVID-19 status, age in years and sex. Where available, HLA class I and class II types were obtained from metadata supplied by the sample provider rather than from assay-based typing. Overall results and qualifications from the work: The quantity of clinical and demographic metadata differed by source and by participant and was supplied without curation.

TCRbeta CDR3 regions were amplified from genomic DNA by means of the immunoSEQ Assay, a bias-controlled multiplex PCR. The authors' analysis ran thus. The number of nucleated cells in each sample was estimated by amplification of reference gene primers within the assay. Sequence reads were collapsed and filtered to measure the absolute abundance of every unique TCRbeta CDR3 rearrangement. For each sample, productive Simpson clonality was calculated by taking the square root of Simpson's diversity index across productive rearrangements. This immuneACCESS table, as held by TCRdb, lists in-frame sequences with V and J called but not all clones. Of the missing ones, under half trace to an unresolved V gene in checked studies; the others have no known cause. V and J calls and clone size are copied from that table; D and trimming were computed from the DNA. The sample records roughly 30,000 clones, roughly 89% of which are singletons. The ten largest make up around 1.5% of the sample.

Collaborating institutions collected whole blood in K2EDTA tubes following their own protocols. Collaborator samples were shipped for TCRbeta analysis as frozen whole blood, isolated PBMCs, or DNA extracted from either sample type. Comments on this clone: Its target antigen remains unknown. No quality values exist for individual bases; no much larger clone is one base distant.

The source of this sequence is a man aged 60-69 years with active COVID-19. Sequences were obtained from peripheral blood.

CDR3 protein: CASSPRNRVDEQFF. At the DNA level, the sequence is TGTGCCAGCTCACCCCGAAACAGGGTCGATGAGCAGTTCTTC. Here the chain combines TRBV18 and TRBJ2-1, and perhaps TRBD1 as D gene, on 6 matching bases. Per the germline V gene, KGHSH is the CDR1 and LQKENI is the CDR2. Taken from cysteine to phenylalanine, the CDR3 has 14 residues. Only the CDR3 part of the read is kept: 42 bases, read in frame from the first base. Trimming removed 3 bases from V and 8 bases from J, leaving 14 bases between the germline ends.